The 8 T cell receptor beta chains in this list originate from one sample, sequenced in a study of vaccination effects on CD4 cells after COVID-19. The antigens for these receptors are not known. TCRdb's copy holds only in-frame clones and misses some; the assay was immunoSEQ multiplex PCR. The table has more than 25,000 clones, about 63% seen once. Sequencing was preceded by expansion of antigen-specific CD4+ T cells with viral peptide pools in the ViraFEST assay. The culture ran for approximately 9 days before CD4+ T cells were isolated. The sample was CD4+ T cells from PBMCs cultured with HCoV-229E spike peptides, taken before COVID-19 vaccination. Receptor source: a human donor who received a COVID-19 vaccine.

This clone was counted between two and nine times. The chain links TRBV7-9 to TRBJ2-5; tentative D call: TRBD2 (6 bases). Germline CDR1 and CDR2: SEHNR and FQNEAQ (reference sequence). The CDR3 totals 15 residues. V lost 5 bases, J lost 2 bases, and 15 bases lay in between. The DNA for the CDR3 is TGTGCCAGCAGCCCCCCCGGGGGTCTTCAAGAGACCCAGTACTTC. It specifies CASSPPGGLQETQYF.

CDR3 DNA sequence: TGTGCCACCAGCCCCAAGCGGGAGAGCTCCTACAATGAGCAGTTCTTC. It encodes CATSPKRESSYNEQFF. The genes are TRBV24-1 and TRBJ2-1, with TRBD2 matching 8 bases. V shed 7 bases, J shed 0 bases, and the junction held 7 bases outside the gene matches. Germline assignment: CDR1 KGHDR and CDR2 SFDVKD. CDR3 length equals 16 residues.

This chain links TRBV7-9 with TRBJ2-4; D remains unclear. The CDR3 is 14 amino acids. Trimming removed 1 base from V and 2 bases from J, with 6 bases in between. In germline, CDR1 is SEHNR, CDR2 FQNEAQ (reference sequence). CDR3 residues: CASSLGSTKNIQYF. The CDR3 coding sequence is TGTGCCAGCAGCTTAGGGTCGACCAAAAACATTCAGTACTTC.

The V and J genes are TRBV7-8 and TRBJ2-5; TRBD1 matches at 10 bases. Germline CDR1 and CDR2: SGHVS and FQNEAQ. The CDR3 is made up of 17 amino acids. J lost 3 bases, V lost 2 bases, and 9 bases had no gene match. CDR3 sequence: CASSLLKDRGSKETQYF. The CDR3 DNA follows: TGTGCCAGCAGCTTATTGAAGGACAGGGGGTCAAAAGAGACCCAGTACTTC.

This chain links TRBV11-2 with TRBJ2-7; D not certain. The CDR3 is 15 amino acids. Trimming took off 3 bases at V and 0 bases at J, with 12 bases between the two ends. Germline V CDR1 and CDR2: SGHAT, FQNNGV. CDR3 sequence: CASSLQLGSSYEQYF. The CDR3 DNA reads as TGTGCCAGCAGCTTGCAGTTAGGAAGCTCCTACGAGCAGTACTTC.

The V call is TRBV11-2, the J call TRBJ2-2; D is unclear. CDR1 and CDR2 (germline): SGHAT, FQNNGV. V lost 0 bases and J lost 8, with 7 bases in between. The CDR3 has 13 residues. For the CDR3, the DNA is TGTGCCAGCAGCTTAGATCCCCAAGGGGAGCTGTTTTTT. This codes for CASSLDPQGELFF.

The CDR3 sequence is CASSPSRLEQFF. CDR3 coding DNA: TGTGCCAGCAGTCCTAGCCGGCTAGAGCAGTTCTTC. This rearrangement joins TRBV6-5 to TRBJ2-1; a possible D gene is TRBD2 (5 bases). V lost 5 bases to trimming and J lost 10 bases, with 12 bases between them. The CDR3 length is 12 residues. Germline V gene data show CDR1 as MNHEY and CDR2 as SVGAGI.

The V and J genes are TRBV11-3 and TRBJ1-2, with D possibly matching TRBD1 (6 bases). This CDR3 is built from 11 residues. The germline V gene encodes CDR1 SGHNT and CDR2 YENEEA. V gave up 7 bases and J gave up 11 bases, with 14 bases separating them. The CDR3 coding sequence is TGTGCCAGCATTGGGGGGCTAAAGTACACCTTC. Translation gives CASIGGLKYTF.